This TCR beta chain was recovered during a study of blood T cell repertoires in COVID-19. Study as a whole: Acute-phase and convalescent COVID-19 samples originated in the United States, Italy and Spain. T cells, B-cell-depleted T cells, or PBMCs provided the cDNA or gDNA that served as material.

Study processing details: Estimation of nucleated cell counts relied on the amplification of reference gene primers. The table came from immunoSEQ multiplex PCR; TCRdb's copy has only in-frame clones and leaves some out. V and J calls and clone size are given by that table; D and trimming were obtained from the DNA. This table has 150,000 to 200,000 clones, 82% appearing once. This TCR was recovered from a woman older than 75 with active or convalescent COVID-19. Sequenced sample: peripheral blood.

DNA of the CDR3: TGCGCCAGCAGCCAACTCTCCGGGACCCAGTACTTC. Translating gives CASSQLSGTQYF. This sequence joins TRBV5-1 and TRBJ2-5; D not certain. V dropped 4 bases and J dropped 7 bases, with 11 bases sitting between them. The CDR3 extends over 12 amino acids. CDR1 is SGHRS and CDR2 is YFSETQ in the germline V gene.